This section outlines one T cell receptor beta chain sequence together with its context. Its antigen is not known. Sequencing used immunoSEQ multiplex PCR; TCRdb keeps in-frame clones, though not all of them. The sample lists some 3,100 clones, 70% to 80% occurring once. These data originate in a study of high-grade serous ovarian cancer treatment subgroups. V was pared by 6 bases and J by 2 bases, with 14 bases between. Looked up from germline, CDR1 is WSHSY and CDR2 is SAAADI. The CDR3 totals 14 residues. Study observations and caveats: Tumors within one patient showed repertoire similarity of roughly 0.095 to 0.8.

The tumor samples were collected prior to definitive surgery or chemotherapy. This receptor was obtained from a human donor with high-grade serous ovarian cancer. Sequenced material: tumor tissue. The chain combines TRBV10-2 with TRBJ2-7, with a tentative D call TRBD1 (6 bases). The CDR3 sequence: CASRSGTTTYEQYF. The DNA of the CDR3 is TGCGCCAGCAGATCCGGGACAACCACCTACGAGCAGTACTTC.